The T cell receptor beta chain described here comes from a study of blood T cell repertoires in COVID-19. V was trimmed by 4 bases and J by 5 bases, leaving 14 bases between them. The CDR3 loop spans 14 amino acids. Per the germline V gene, CDR1 is MNHEY and CDR2 is SVGEGT. The authors' processing: Reference gene primer amplification gave estimated nucleated cell counts. Some clones are missing from TCRdb's copy, which holds only in-frame ones; the method was immunoSEQ multiplex PCR. V, J and clone size were drawn from that table, and D and trimming were deduced from the DNA. The sample has approximately 71,000 clones; 79% are singletons.

Sequencing was performed on peripheral blood. The chain employs TRBV6-2 or TRBV6-3 and TRBJ1-1; D perhaps matches TRBD1 (5 bases). The receptor was derived from a man in his sixties with active or convalescent COVID-19. CDR3 protein: CASSLGQGRTEAFF. CDR3 coding DNA: TGTGCCAGCAGTTTAGGGCAGGGTAGGACTGAAGCTTTCTTT.